Described below is a single T cell receptor beta chain sequence and its context. Its antigen is currently unknown. This specimen comes from a study of T cell responses to AZD1222 COVID-19 vaccine. Study results and caveats: Increased Spike-specific TCR breadth and depth were observed after two AZD1222 doses. Spike-wide coverage was observed for vaccine-associated CD4 TCRs, with dominant responses at 160-218 and 743-854. No repertoire was sampled before or during the peak T cell response, only after it. Donors were mostly white British, more females; clonal diversity possibly underestimated.

Germline V gives CDR1 LGHNA, CDR2 YNFKEQ. This CDR3 is 18 amino acids long. The ends were cut back, 4 bases at V and 0 bases at J, with 19 bases in the middle. Produced via immunoSEQ multiplex PCR; TCRdb's table is partial and in-frame only. The sample holds 140,000 to 150,000 clones, about 93% seen once. This chain links TRBV4-2 with TRBJ1-3, with TRBD1 as a possible D gene (6 bases). Sequenced material: peripheral blood, taken on day 0 of AZD1222 vaccination. This sequence originates from an adult in good health. CDR3 in amino acids: CASSRSGVLGDSGNTIYF. CDR3 coding DNA: TGTGCCAGCAGCCGCTCAGGGGTCTTGGGGGACTCTGGAAACACCATATATTTT.